A selection of T cell receptor beta chains follows, all from one sample in a study of OX40 agonist ivuxolimab in advanced cancers. This table comes from immunoSEQ multiplex PCR, and its TCRdb copy is limited to in-frame clones, with some not included. The table includes 75,000 to 95,000 clones, approximately 90% detected once. The specimen comprised CD4+ or CD8+ T cells sorted from blood, sampled in a trial of the OX40 agonist ivuxolimab. These receptors all stem from an adult with an advanced solid tumor such as melanoma, head and neck, liver or kidney cancer. Each CDR3 is given with its conserved first and last residue.

length: 11
J: TRBJ2-3
V: TRBV28
CDR3: CASSFGDTQYF

length: 15
J: TRBJ1-2
V: TRBV27
CDR3: CASSAQGSVNYGYTF

length: 16
J: TRBJ2-6
V: TRBV4-2
CDR3: CASSQDEGYGANVLTF

length: 16
J: TRBJ2-1
V: TRBV29-1
CDR3: CSVDLGTTPSYNEQFF

length: 11
J: TRBJ2-7
V: TRBV21-1
CDR3: CASSGAHEQYF

length: 13
J: TRBJ2-1
V: TRBV19
CDR3: CASSIGGHNEQFF

length: 13
J: TRBJ1-2
V: TRBV28
CDR3: CASGGITLGGYTF

length: 15
J: TRBJ1-5
V: TRBV7-3
CDR3: CASRFRDPSNQPQHF

length: 15
J: TRBJ2-5
V: TRBV6-5
CDR3: CASSYSWQPGETQYF

length: 22
J: TRBJ2-1
V: TRBV30
CDR3: CAWSVKYRDFLRTSGQDGEQFF

length: 14
J: TRBJ2-3
V: TRBV19
CDR3: CASRTSGSTDTQYF

length: 11
J: TRBJ2-7
V: TRBV10-2
CDR3: CASSESYEQYF

length: 17
J: TRBJ2-1
V: TRBV9
CDR3: CASSPFKIAGGRGEQFF

length: 14
J: TRBJ1-1
V: TRBV5-1
CDR3: CASSQPGENTEAFF

length: 12
J: TRBJ2-1
V: TRBV9
CDR3: CASSVGVNEQFF

length: 13
J: TRBJ1-2
V: TRBV7-9
CDR3: CASSPSTGDGYTF

length: 12
J: TRBJ1-1
V: TRBV6-6
CDR3: CASSYPGAEAFF

length: 15
J: TRBJ1-1
V: TRBV6-5
CDR3: CASSGDLGGRAEAFF

length: 13
J: TRBJ2-1
V: TRBV10-3
CDR3: CAISSLGEHVEFF

length: 14
J: TRBJ1-2
V: TRBV9
CDR3: CASSVYPGNYGYTF

length: 16
J: TRBJ2-7
V: TRBV27
CDR3: CASSLMGTGVSYEQYF

length: 14
J: TRBJ2-7
V: TRBV7-9
CDR3: CASSLPGLVYEQYF

length: 14
J: TRBJ2-5
V: TRBV29-1
CDR3: CSALKQGAQETQYF

length: 13
J: TRBJ2-2
V: TRBV6-6
CDR3: CASSYRATGELFF

length: 12
J: TRBJ1-1
V: TRBV11-3
CDR3: CASSPGLLGAFF

length: 14
J: TRBJ1-1
V: TRBV11-2
CDR3: CASSPPGRWTEAFF

length: 15
J: TRBJ2-7
V: TRBV4-1
CDR3: CASSQTGTGLYEQYF

length: 17
J: TRBJ2-2
V: TRBV9
CDR3: CASTKQGGGAGTGELFF

length: 13
J: TRBJ2-5
V: TRBV27
CDR3: CASSPNTGETQYF

length: 17
J: TRBJ1-5
V: TRBV27
CDR3: CASSLFFRQGVVQPQHF

length: 14
J: TRBJ2-1
V: TRBV27
CDR3: CASSYRGSYNEQFF

length: 13
J: TRBJ1-3
V: TRBV4-2
CDR3: CASSQDPGNTIYF

length: 13
J: TRBJ1-2
V: TRBV18
CDR3: CASSLQSNYGYTF

length: 12
J: NA
V: TRBV27
CDR3: CASSFWGNEQYF

length: 14
J: TRBJ1-1
V: TRBV7-3
CDR3: CASSLGGGGSEAFF

length: 14
J: TRBJ2-1
V: TRBV6-5
CDR3: CASNKGGVYNEQFF

length: 11
J: TRBJ2-7
V: TRBV2
CDR3: CASSDRDLVYF

length: 15
J: TRBJ1-3
V: TRBV28
CDR3: CASSSPGRMRNTIYF

length: 15
J: TRBJ2-3
V: TRBV5-8
CDR3: CASSRDSPYADTQYF

length: 15
J: TRBJ2-4
V: TRBV7-9
CDR3: CASSLELGGRNIQYF

length: 14
J: TRBJ1-5
V: TRBV18
CDR3: CASSPSRGDQPQHF

length: 17
J: TRBJ2-1
V: TRBV11-3
CDR3: CASSFFSGSKSYNEQFF

length: 13
J: TRBJ1-6
V: TRBV10-1
CDR3: CASSESTGSPLHF

length: 15
J: TRBJ2-7
V: TRBV7-9
CDR3: CASSLGLGSSYEQYF

length: 12
J: TRBJ2-1
V: TRBV4-1
CDR3: CASSQLGYEQFF

length: 15
J: TRBJ2-3
V: TRBV2
CDR3: CALPIAGEGSDTQYF

length: 16
J: TRBJ1-5
V: TRBV4-1
CDR3: CASSQVVGPGGWPQHF

length: 14
J: TRBJ1-3
V: TRBV7-9
CDR3: CASSSDSSGNTIYF

length: 14
J: TRBJ2-1
V: TRBV11-1
CDR3: CASSRDSADNEQFF

length: 14
J: TRBJ1-2
V: TRBV6-5
CDR3: CASSYSGTGSGYTF

length: 14
J: TRBJ2-7
V: TRBV9
CDR3: CASSPGLAGYEQYF

length: 14
J: TRBJ2-2
V: TRBV29-1
CDR3: CSVERAGGTGELFF

length: 14
J: TRBJ2-5
V: TRBV6-6
CDR3: CASSYLGQQETQYF

length: 12
J: TRBJ1-1
V: TRBV30
CDR3: CAWSLDRGLAFF

length: 14
J: TRBJ1-2
V: TRBV27
CDR3: CASSQPGRSYGYTF

length: 15
J: TRBJ2-7
V: TRBV5-1
CDR3: CASSFRQAGGYEQYF

length: 15
J: TRBJ2-4
V: TRBV5-6
CDR3: CASSWGRQSPTIQYF

length: 15
J: TRBJ2-7
V: TRBV6-6
CDR3: CASSPIAGGLREQYF

length: 15
J: TRBJ2-7
V: TRBV2
CDR3: CASSEWDRAFYEQYF

length: 16
J: TRBJ2-1
V: TRBV27
CDR3: CASSFWASGSYNEQFF